This T cell receptor (beta chain) appears in the sequencing data of a study of shared clonotypes between healthy human individuals. Study at large: Plates per donor: three CD4 naive, three CD4 memory, two CD8 naive, one CD8 memory.

CDR1 is SNHLY, CDR2 FYNNEI, per germline. CDR3 length: 13 amino acids. Trimming pared 6 bases from V and 4 bases from J, leaving 12 bases between. Of note for this clone: The antigen remains unidentified.

Researchers ran the assay at a deep level. Profiling relied on immunoSEQ multiplex PCR, and the TCRdb table lists in-frame clones only, not all of them. This sample has about 2.3 million clones, with more than 80% found just once. Study-level results: Generation of non-shared clonotypes was less probable than generation of clonotypes shared by all four donors.

Sequencing was done on a sample of naive CD4+ T cells from PBMCs. The subset: CD45RA+ positively selected. This chain uses TRBV2 with TRBJ1-2, with D perhaps matching TRBD1 (6 bases). The receptor was isolated from a man between 18 and 29 years old in good health. Some clones in this sample may be carry-over from other donors' samples. The CDR3 nucleotides are TGTGCCAGCAGACCACAGGGCGCCTATGGCTACACCTTC. Protein product: CASRPQGAYGYTF.